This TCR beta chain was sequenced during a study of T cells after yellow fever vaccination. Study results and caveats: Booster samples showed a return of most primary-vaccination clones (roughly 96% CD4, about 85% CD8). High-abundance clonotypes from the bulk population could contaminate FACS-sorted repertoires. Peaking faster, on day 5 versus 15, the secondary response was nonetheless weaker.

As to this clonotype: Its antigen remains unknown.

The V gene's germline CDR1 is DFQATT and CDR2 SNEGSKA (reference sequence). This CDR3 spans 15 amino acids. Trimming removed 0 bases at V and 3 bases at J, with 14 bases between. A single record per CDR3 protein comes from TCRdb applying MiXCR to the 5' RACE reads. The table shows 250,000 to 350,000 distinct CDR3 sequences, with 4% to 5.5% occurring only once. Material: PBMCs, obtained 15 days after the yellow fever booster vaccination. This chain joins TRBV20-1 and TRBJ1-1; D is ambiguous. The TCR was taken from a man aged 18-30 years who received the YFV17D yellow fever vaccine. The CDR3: CSARDRVRIDTEAFF. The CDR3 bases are TGCAGTGCTAGAGATCGTGTAAGAATCGACACTGAAGCTTTCTTT.